These 28 T cell receptor beta chains share one sample of origin, sequenced in a study of control samples from healthy donors and cancer patients. Clones were sequenced by immunoSEQ multiplex PCR, and TCRdb holds only the in-frame ones, with some missing. The data contain over 90,000 clones, around 90% of them singletons. Sequencing used blood. All receptors derive from a woman between 18 and 29 years old in good health.

The rearrangement links TRBV6-6 to TRBJ1-1, with TRBD1 matching 8 bases. Germline V gene data show CDR1 as MNHNY and CDR2 as SVGAGI (reference sequence). The ends lost 6 bases at V and 3 bases at J; junction bases unmatched: 6. The CDR3 is 14 amino acids. As DNA, the CDR3 is TGTGCCAGCAGACGGACAGGGTTGGACACTGAAGCTTTCTTT. Protein: CASRRTGLDTEAFF.

The chain links TRBV6-6 to TRBJ1-2; 9 positions match TRBD1. The V segment lost 0 bases and the J segment 8 bases; nucleotides outside the gene matches: 10. Germline V lookup: CDR1 MNHNY, CDR2 SVGAGI (reference sequence). This CDR3 is 16 amino acids long. CDR3 amino acids: CASSYSMGTGRLGYTF. In nucleotides, the CDR3 is TGTGCCAGCAGTTACTCGATGGGGACAGGGAGGCTCGGCTACACCTTC.

V is TRBV10-1 and J is TRBJ1-1; D possibly corresponds to TRBD1 (5 bases). Germline lookup yields CDR1 WNHNN and CDR2 SYGVQD (reference sequence). Trimming removed 0 bases at V and 0 bases at J, with 14 bases between. This CDR3 is built from 17 residues. The CDR3 DNA reads as TGCGCCAGCAGTGAGTCTAGGGGAGCTGACTTGAACACTGAAGCTTTCTTT. This encodes CASSESRGADLNTEAFF.

The chain carries TRBV7-3 and TRBJ2-7, with D hard to call. The CDR3 is 17 amino acids. Deletions cut 0 bases from V and 0 bases from J, with 15 bases between. The germline V gene has CDR1 SGHTA and CDR2 FQGTGA. The CDR3 DNA is TGTGCCAGCAGCTTAACTTTCGGCGCCAAAAGCTCCTACGAGCAGTACTTC. Protein sequence: CASSLTFGAKSSYEQYF.

The chain employs TRBV4-3 and TRBJ1-6, with a possible D match to TRBD1 (5 bases). This CDR3 has 15 amino acids. Germline CDR1 is LGHNA and CDR2 is YSLEER. The V end was cut by 1 base, the J end by 8 bases, with 12 bases between. The CDR3 DNA is TGCGCCAGCAGCCAAGCCCGCAAAGGGGATTCACCCCTCCACTTT. This gives the protein CASSQARKGDSPLHF.

V gene TRBV5-4 combines with J gene TRBJ1-4; weak D call: TRBD1 (6 bases). This CDR3 comprises 14 residues. Germline V gives CDR1 SGHNT, CDR2 YYREEE (reference sequence). The V and J ends lost 4 bases and 8 bases respectively, with 15 bases between them. The chain's CDR3 is CASSHAGVGEKLFF. The CDR3 DNA is TGTGCCAGCAGCCACGCAGGGGTGGGGGAAAAACTGTTTTTT.

This rearrangement joins TRBV10-3 to TRBJ1-1; D gene ambiguous. Trimming took off 6 bases at V and 10 bases at J, with 12 bases between the two ends. Germline V CDR1 and CDR2: ENHRY, SYGVKD. The CDR3 sequence is 11 residues long. The CDR3 sequence: CAIRTTERAFF. The CDR3 DNA sequence: TGTGCCATCAGAACTACAGAAAGAGCTTTCTTT.

The chain employs TRBV7-9 and TRBJ2-5; the match to TRBD1 covers 7 bases. CDR3 length: 17 amino acids. Germline-derived CDR1 and CDR2 are SEHNR and FQNEAQ (reference sequence). The junction had 16 bases not matched to a gene; V was cut back by 4 bases and J by 5 bases. The CDR3 here is CASSSGEVGTELETQYF. The CDR3 DNA is TGTGCCAGCAGCTCCGGTGAGGTGGGGACAGAGCTGGAGACCCAGTACTTC.

The chain has TRBV5-6 and TRBJ2-3, with 11 nucleotides matching TRBD2. Germline CDR1 reads SGHDT; CDR2 reads YYEEEE. The CDR3 is made up of 16 amino acids. The junction had 4 bases not matched to a gene; V was cut back by 2 bases and J by 2 bases. CDR3 DNA sequence: TGTGCCAGCAGCTTCCTGGGACTAGCGGACACAGATACGCAGTATTTT. Translated, it gives CASSFLGLADTDTQYF.

The chain is built from TRBV2 and TRBJ2-1, with a possible D match to TRBD2 (5 bases). CDR1 and CDR2 from the germline V gene are SNHLY and FYNNEI. The germline V and J ends were trimmed by 7 bases and 6 bases, with 10 bases remaining between them. This CDR3 comprises 12 residues. The CDR3 protein is CASIVGSNEQFF. DNA for the CDR3: TGTGCCAGCATTGTAGGGAGCAATGAGCAGTTCTTC. Based on the CDR3 plus reference TRBV2 and TRBJ2-1, the full variable domain is EPEVTQTPSHQVTQMGQEVILRCVPISNHLYFYWYRQILGQKVEFLVSFYNNEISEKSEIFDDQFSVERPDGSNFTLKIRSTKLEDSAMYFCASIVGSNEQFFGPGTRLTVL.

J is TRBJ2-4 and V is TRBV11-2, with 7 bases matching TRBD2. V gave up 2 bases and J gave up 9 bases; unmatched junction bases: 10. The CDR3 contains 15 residues. Germline CDR1 reads SGHAT; CDR2 reads FQNNGV. The CDR3 DNA is TGTGCCAGCAGCTTATTTGGCAGCGGGACCGGCATTCAGTACTTC. Its translation: CASSLFGSGTGIQYF. Full variable domain (missing parts from reference TRBV11-2 and TRBJ2-4): EAGVAQSPRYKIIEKRQSVAFWCNPISGHATLYWYQQILGQGPKLLIQFQNNGVVDDSQLPKDRFSAERLKGVDSTLKIQPAKLEDSAVYLCASSLFGSGTGIQYFGAGTRLSVL.

The J gene is TRBJ1-5, the V gene TRBV5-1, with 7 bases matching TRBD1. Germline V gene data show CDR1 as SGHRS and CDR2 as YFSETQ. The CDR3 runs 16 residues. J gave up 2 bases and V 0 bases, and 5 bases lay outside the gene matches. The CDR3 DNA reads as TGCGCCAGCAGCTTGGGGAGCGGACAGGGCAATCAGCCCCAGCATTTT. Translating gives CASSLGSGQGNQPQHF.

The chain couples TRBV30 to TRBJ2-1, with TRBD2 identical over 10 bases. From germline, CDR1 is GTSNPN and CDR2 SVGIG (reference sequence). This CDR3 region has 12 residues. This CDR3 is CGLAGVENEQFF. In DNA form, the CDR3 reads TGTGGCCTAGCGGGAGTGGAGAATGAGCAGTTCTTC. Filled out from reference TRBV30 and TRBJ2-1, the complete variable domain reads SQTIHQWPATLVQPVGSPLSLECTVEGTSNPNLYWYRQAAGRGLQLLFYSVGIGQISSEVPQNLSASRPQDRQFILSSKKLLLSDSGFYLCGLAGVENEQFFGPGTRLTVL.

The chain couples TRBV19 to TRBJ2-5; D is ambiguous. This CDR3 is built from 14 residues. The V gene lost 3 bases and the J gene lost 5 bases, with 13 bases spanning the gap. Germline assignment: CDR1 LNHDA and CDR2 SQIVND (reference sequence). The CDR3 DNA is TGTGCCAGTAGTATTGGGGTGTTCGAGGAGACCCAGTACTTC. This translates into CASSIGVFEETQYF.

V and J are TRBV24-1 and TRBJ2-1; D tentatively fits TRBD1 or TRBD2 (5 bases each). CDR3 length: 13 amino acids. Germline V lookup: CDR1 KGHDR, CDR2 SFDVKD. V dropped 9 bases and J dropped 3 bases, with 11 bases sitting between them. The CDR3 reads CATARGVYNEQFF. The CDR3 nucleotides are TGTGCCACCGCACGAGGGGTCTACAATGAGCAGTTCTTC.

This clone was found once. The chain links TRBV4-1 to TRBJ2-2; D is undetermined. The V end was cut by 0 bases, the J end by 8 bases, with 4 bases between. The CDR3 has 12 residues. CDR1 and CDR2 (germline): MGHRA, YSYEKL. The CDR3 bases are TGCGCCAGCAGCCAAGAACTTGGGGAGCTGTTTTTT. Protein product: CASSQELGELFF.

This chain joins TRBV3-1 (or the pseudogene TRBV3-2) and TRBJ1-1, with D possibly TRBD1 on 6 matching bases. This CDR3 spans 14 amino acids. Germline-derived CDR1 and CDR2 are LGHDT and YNNKEL (reference sequence). Trimming shortened V by 0 bases and J by 5 bases, and 10 bases separated the two germline ends. CDR3 DNA: TGTGCCAGCAGCCAAGACAGGGGATGGACTGAAGCTTTCTTT. Encoded protein: CASSQDRGWTEAFF.

This CDR3 is CASSLGLAGAPGEQYF. The CDR3 bases are TGTGCCAGCAGCTTAGGTCTAGCGGGAGCTCCAGGGGAGCAGTACTTC. This sequence joins TRBV7-6 and TRBJ2-7; 10 bases fit TRBD2. Germline loops: CDR1 SGHVS, CDR2 FNYEAQ. V lost 1 base to trimming and J lost 7 bases; unmatched junction nucleotides: 10. This CDR3 is built from 16 residues.

The rearrangement joins TRBV7-8 to TRBJ2-5; TRBD1 or TRBD2 may be the D gene (5 bases each). Germline-derived CDR1 and CDR2 are SGHVS and FQNEAQ. The CDR3 runs 15 residues. V lost 4 bases, J lost 4 bases, and 16 bases lay in between. The CDR3 DNA sequence: TGTGCCAGCAGCTGGCGCCGGGACCTCCGAGAGACCCAGTACTTC. Protein: CASSWRRDLRETQYF. Full variable domain (missing parts from reference TRBV7-8 and TRBJ2-5): GAGVSQSPRYKVAKRGQDVALRCDPISGHVSLFWYQQALGQGPEFLTYFQNEAQLDKSGLPSDRFFAERPEGSVSTLKIQRTQQEDSAVYLCASSWRRDLRETQYFGPGTRLLVL.

The gene calls are TRBV7-8 and TRBJ2-5, with D possibly called TRBD1 or TRBD2 (6 bases each). CDR1 and CDR2 (germline): SGHVS, FQNEAQ. Trimming pared 5 bases from V and 5 bases from J, leaving 15 bases between. The CDR3 sequence is 14 residues long. The CDR3 region is CASSRGWGAETQYF. CDR3 nucleotides: TGTGCCAGCAGCCGGGGGTGGGGGGCGGAGACCCAGTACTTC.

V is TRBV4-1 and J is TRBJ2-3; D ambiguous. Germline V gene data show CDR1 as MGHRA and CDR2 as YSYEKL. Trimming shortened V by 4 bases and J by 2 bases, and 7 bases separated the two germline ends. The CDR3 has 13 amino acids. The CDR3 DNA reads TGCGCCAGCAGCCCCCCAAACACAGATACGCAGTATTTT. Residues: CASSPPNTDTQYF.

This chain's CDR3 is CASSLTSPDTQYF. CDR3 nucleotide sequence: TGTGCCAGCAGCCTCACTAGCCCAGATACGCAGTATTTT. The chain has TRBV7-2 and TRBJ2-3; TRBD2 is a possible D gene (6 bases). The CDR3 spans 13 residues. Trimming pared 5 bases from V and 4 bases from J, leaving 10 bases between. The germline V gene encodes CDR1 SGHTA and CDR2 FQGNSA.

V gene TRBV7-2 combines with J gene TRBJ2-7, with D unclear. Germline V gives CDR1 SGHTA, CDR2 FQGNSA. CDR3 size: 14 residues. The V gene lost 5 bases and the J gene lost 2 bases, with 13 bases spanning the gap. The CDR3, as DNA: TGTGCCAGCAGCCCCCATAGTCCCCCCTACGAGCAGTACTTC. It specifies CASSPHSPPYEQYF.

V and J are TRBV28 and TRBJ2-3; 9 bases are shared with TRBD2. This CDR3 has 15 amino acids. Germline loops: CDR1 MDHEN, CDR2 SYDVKM. V shed 3 bases and J 2 bases; nucleotides not matched to a gene: 3. CDR3 nucleotides: TGTGCCAGCAGTTTGCGGGAGGGCTACACAGATACGCAGTATTTT. Its protein is CASSLREGYTDTQYF.

The chain joins TRBV19 to TRBJ2-2, with D possibly being TRBD1 (6 bases). The CDR3 consists of 14 residues. V lost 6 bases, J lost 1 base, and 9 bases lay in between. Germline V lookup: CDR1 LNHDA, CDR2 SQIVND (reference sequence). CDR3 sequence: CASRPRGNTGELFF. In nucleotides, the CDR3 is TGTGCCAGTAGGCCCAGGGGGAACACCGGGGAGCTGTTTTTT.

The V gene is TRBV7-2, the J gene TRBJ2-1; 8 bases agree with TRBD2. The CDR3 sequence is 18 residues long. V shed 1 base and J 7 bases; nucleotides not matched to a gene: 15. Germline-derived CDR1 and CDR2 are SGHTA and FQGNSA. CDR3 bases: TGTGCCAGCAGCTTAGGGGCAACTAGCGGCCCTTTCGGTAATGAGCAGTTCTTC. As protein: CASSLGATSGPFGNEQFF. Full variable domain (remainder filled in from reference TRBV7-2 and TRBJ2-1): GAGVSQSPSNKVTEKGKDVELRCDPISGHTALYWYRQSLGQGLEFLIYFQGNSAPDKSGLPSDRFSAERTGGSVSTLTIQRTQQEDSAVYLCASSLGATSGPFGNEQFFGPGTRLTVL.

CDR3 nucleotide sequence: TGTGCCAGTAGTATTGGTAGGGGCCAAGGAGCCAAAAACATTCAGTACTTC. This sequence encodes CASSIGRGQGAKNIQYF. The chain links TRBV19 to TRBJ2-4; maybe TRBD1 (5 bases). Germline V gene sequence: CDR1 LNHDA, CDR2 SQIVND (reference sequence). V was shortened by 3 bases and J by 0 bases, with 15 bases between the two germline ends. This CDR3 is 17 amino acids long.

This chain uses TRBV3-1 (or the pseudogene TRBV3-2) with TRBJ2-1; 10 bases are a match to TRBD2. The CDR3 consists of 16 residues. The junction had 8 bases not matched to a gene; V was cut back by 3 bases and J by 6 bases. Germline V gene data show CDR1 as LGHDT and CDR2 as YNNKEL (reference sequence). The chain's CDR3 is CASSQTGTSVGNEQFF. The CDR3 DNA reads as TGTGCCAGCAGCCAGACCGGGACTAGCGTTGGCAATGAGCAGTTCTTC.